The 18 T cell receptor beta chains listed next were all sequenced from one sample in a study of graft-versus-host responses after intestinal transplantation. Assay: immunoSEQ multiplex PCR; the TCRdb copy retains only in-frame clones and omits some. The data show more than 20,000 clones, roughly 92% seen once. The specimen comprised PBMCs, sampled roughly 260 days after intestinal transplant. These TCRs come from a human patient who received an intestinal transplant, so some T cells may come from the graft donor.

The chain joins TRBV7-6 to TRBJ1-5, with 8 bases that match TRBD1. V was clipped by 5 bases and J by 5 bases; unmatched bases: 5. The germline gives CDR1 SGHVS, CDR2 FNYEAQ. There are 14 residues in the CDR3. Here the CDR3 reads CASSMDRAHQPQHF. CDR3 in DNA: TGTGCCAGCAGCATGGACAGGGCTCATCAGCCCCAGCATTTT.

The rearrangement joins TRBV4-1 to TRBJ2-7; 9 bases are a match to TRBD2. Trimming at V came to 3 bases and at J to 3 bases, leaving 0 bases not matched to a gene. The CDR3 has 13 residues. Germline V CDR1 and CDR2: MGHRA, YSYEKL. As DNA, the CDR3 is TGCGCCAGCAGCCAGACTAGCGGCTACGAGCAGTACTTC. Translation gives CASSQTSGYEQYF.

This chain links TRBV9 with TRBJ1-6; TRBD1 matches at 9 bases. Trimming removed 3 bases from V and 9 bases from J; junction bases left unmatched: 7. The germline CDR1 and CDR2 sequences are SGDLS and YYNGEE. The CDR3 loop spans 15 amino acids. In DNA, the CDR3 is TGTGCCAGCAGCGCCGAGGGACAGGGAGCTTCACCCCTCCACTTT. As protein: CASSAEGQGASPLHF.

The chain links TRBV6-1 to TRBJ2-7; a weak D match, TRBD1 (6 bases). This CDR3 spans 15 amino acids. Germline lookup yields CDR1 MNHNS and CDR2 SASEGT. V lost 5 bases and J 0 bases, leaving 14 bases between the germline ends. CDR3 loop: CASSPRQDSSYEQYF. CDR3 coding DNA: TGTGCCAGCAGTCCTAGACAGGATAGCTCCTACGAGCAGTACTTC.

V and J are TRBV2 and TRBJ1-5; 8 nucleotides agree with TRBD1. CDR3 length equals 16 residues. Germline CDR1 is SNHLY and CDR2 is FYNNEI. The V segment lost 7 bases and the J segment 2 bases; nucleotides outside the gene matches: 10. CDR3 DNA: TGTGCCAGCACCCTGAGAGGACAGGGACGCAATCAGCCCCAGCATTTT. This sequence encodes CASTLRGQGRNQPQHF. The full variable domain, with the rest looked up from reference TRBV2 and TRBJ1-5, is EPEVTQTPSHQVTQMGQEVILRCVPISNHLYFYWYRQILGQKVEFLVSFYNNEISEKSEIFDDQFSVERPDGSNFTLKIRSTKLEDSAMYFCASTLRGQGRNQPQHFGDGTRLSIL.

CDR3 in amino acids: CASSDGYEQYF. The CDR3, as DNA: TGTGCCAGCAGTGATGGCTACGAGCAGTACTTC. The chain links TRBV28 to TRBJ2-7; D is uncertain. The CDR3 is 11 amino acids. Germline V gene data show CDR1 as MDHEN and CDR2 as SYDVKM. The germline V and J ends were trimmed by 5 bases and 3 bases, with 5 bases remaining between them.

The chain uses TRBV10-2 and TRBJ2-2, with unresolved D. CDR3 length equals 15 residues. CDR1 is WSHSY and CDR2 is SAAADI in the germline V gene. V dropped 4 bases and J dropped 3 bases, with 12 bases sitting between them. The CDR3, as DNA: TGCGCCAGCAGTGCTTCGGCGCAGCACACCGGGGAGCTGTTTTTT. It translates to CASSASAQHTGELFF.

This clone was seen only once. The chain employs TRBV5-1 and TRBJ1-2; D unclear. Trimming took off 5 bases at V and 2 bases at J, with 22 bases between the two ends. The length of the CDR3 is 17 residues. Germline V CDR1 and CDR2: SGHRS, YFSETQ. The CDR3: CASRSQVVVAENYGYTF. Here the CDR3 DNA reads TGCGCCAGCAGAAGTCAGGTAGTGGTTGCGGAAAACTATGGCTACACCTTC.

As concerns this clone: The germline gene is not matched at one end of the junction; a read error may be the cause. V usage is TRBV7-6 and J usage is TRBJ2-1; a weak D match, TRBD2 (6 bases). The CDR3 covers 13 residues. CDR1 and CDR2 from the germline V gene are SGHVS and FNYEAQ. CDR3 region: CASSVAEVDEQFF. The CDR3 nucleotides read TGTGCCAGCAGCGTAGCGGAGGTGGATGAGCAGTTCTTC.

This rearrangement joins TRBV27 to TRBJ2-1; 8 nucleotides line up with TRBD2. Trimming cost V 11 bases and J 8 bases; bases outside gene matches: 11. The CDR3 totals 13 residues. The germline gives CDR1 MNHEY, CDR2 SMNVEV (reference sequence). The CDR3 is CARQAGEGDEQFF. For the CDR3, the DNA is TGTGCCCGCCAAGCGGGAGAAGGCGATGAGCAGTTCTTC.

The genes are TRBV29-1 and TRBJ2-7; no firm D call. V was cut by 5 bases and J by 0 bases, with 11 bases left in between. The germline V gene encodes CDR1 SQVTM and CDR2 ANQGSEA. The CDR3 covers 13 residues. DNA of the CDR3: TGCAGCGTTAAGTTCCTTAGCTCCTACGAGCAGTACTTC. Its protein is CSVKFLSSYEQYF.

CDR3 loop: CASSPSGTTDTQYF. CDR3 coding DNA: TGTGCCAGCAGTCCTAGCGGGACCACAGATACGCAGTATTTT. The rearrangement links TRBV6-6 to TRBJ2-3; 9 bases agree with TRBD2. J lost 2 bases, V lost 5 bases, and 2 bases had no gene match. The CDR3 extends over 14 amino acids. From germline, CDR1 is MNHNY and CDR2 SVGAGI (reference sequence).

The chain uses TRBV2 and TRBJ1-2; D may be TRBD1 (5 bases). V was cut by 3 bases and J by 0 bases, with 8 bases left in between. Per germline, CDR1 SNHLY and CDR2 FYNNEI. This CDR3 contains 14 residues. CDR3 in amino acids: CASSDDSANYGYTF. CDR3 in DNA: TGTGCCAGCAGTGACGACAGCGCTAACTATGGCTACACCTTC.

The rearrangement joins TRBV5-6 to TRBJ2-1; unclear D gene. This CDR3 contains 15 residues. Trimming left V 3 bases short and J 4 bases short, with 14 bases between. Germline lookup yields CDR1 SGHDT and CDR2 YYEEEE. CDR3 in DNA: TGTGCCAGCAGCTCCCTTCAGGAACGGTACAATGAGCAGTTCTTC. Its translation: CASSSLQERYNEQFF.

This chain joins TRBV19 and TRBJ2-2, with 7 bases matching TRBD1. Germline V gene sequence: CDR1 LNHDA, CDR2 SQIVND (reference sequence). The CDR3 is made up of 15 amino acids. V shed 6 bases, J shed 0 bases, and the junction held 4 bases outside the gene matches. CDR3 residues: CASSTDRANTGELFF. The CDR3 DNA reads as TGTGCCAGTAGCACTGACAGGGCGAACACCGGGGAGCTGTTTTTT. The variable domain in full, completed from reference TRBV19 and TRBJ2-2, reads DGGITQSPKYLFRKEGQNVTLSCEQNLNHDAMYWYRQDPGQGLRLIYYSQIVNDFQKGDIAEGYSVSREKKESFPLTVTSAQKNPTAFYLCASSTDRANTGELFFGEGSRLTVL.

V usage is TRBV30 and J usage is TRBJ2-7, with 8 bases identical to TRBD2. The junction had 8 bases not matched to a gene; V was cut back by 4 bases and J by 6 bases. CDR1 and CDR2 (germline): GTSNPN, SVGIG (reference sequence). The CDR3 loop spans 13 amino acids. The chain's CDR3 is CAWNPGGPGEQYF. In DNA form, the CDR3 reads TGTGCCTGGAACCCGGGAGGGCCGGGCGAGCAGTACTTC.

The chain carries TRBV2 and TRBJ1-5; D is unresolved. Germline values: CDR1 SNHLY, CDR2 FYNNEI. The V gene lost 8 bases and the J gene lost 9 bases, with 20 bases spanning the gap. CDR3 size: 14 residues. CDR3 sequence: CASRRTAAGSPQHF. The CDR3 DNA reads TGTGCCAGCCGGAGGACGGCCGCGGGATCGCCCCAGCATTTT. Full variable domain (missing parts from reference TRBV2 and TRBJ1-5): EPEVTQTPSHQVTQMGQEVILRCVPISNHLYFYWYRQILGQKVEFLVSFYNNEISEKSEIFDDQFSVERPDGSNFTLKIRSTKLEDSAMYFCASRRTAAGSPQHFGDGTRLSIL.

The CDR3 region is CASSPGTGSYEQYF. The CDR3 region has the DNA TGTGCCAGCAGTCCCGGGACAGGGTCCTACGAGCAGTACTTC. J is TRBJ2-5 and V is TRBV6-6, with 9 bases lining up with TRBD1. The J call is doubtful: the DNA matches TRBJ2-7 better. CDR1 MNHNY and CDR2 SVGAGI come from the germline V gene (reference sequence). This CDR3 comprises 14 residues.